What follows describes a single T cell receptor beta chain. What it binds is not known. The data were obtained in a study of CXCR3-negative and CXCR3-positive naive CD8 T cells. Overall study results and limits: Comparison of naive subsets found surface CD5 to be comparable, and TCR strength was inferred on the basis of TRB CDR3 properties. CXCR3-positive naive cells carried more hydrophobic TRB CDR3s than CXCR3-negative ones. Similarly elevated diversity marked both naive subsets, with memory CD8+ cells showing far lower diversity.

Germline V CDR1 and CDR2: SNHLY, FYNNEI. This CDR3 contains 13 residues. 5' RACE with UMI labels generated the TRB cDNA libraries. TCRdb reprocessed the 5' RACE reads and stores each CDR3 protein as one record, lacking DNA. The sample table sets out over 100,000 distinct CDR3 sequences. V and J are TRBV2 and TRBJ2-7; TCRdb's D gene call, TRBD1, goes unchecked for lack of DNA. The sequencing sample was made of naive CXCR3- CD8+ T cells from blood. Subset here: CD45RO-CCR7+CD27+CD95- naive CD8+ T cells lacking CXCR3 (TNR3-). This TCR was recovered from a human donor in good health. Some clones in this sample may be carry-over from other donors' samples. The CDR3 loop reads CASTPGAPYEQYF. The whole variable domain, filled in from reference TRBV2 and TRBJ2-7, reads EPEVTQTPSHQVTQMGQEVILRCVPISNHLYFYWYRQILGQKVEFLVSFYNNEISEKSEIFDDQFSVERPDGSNFTLKIRSTKLEDSAMYFCASTPGAPYEQYFGPGTRLTVT.